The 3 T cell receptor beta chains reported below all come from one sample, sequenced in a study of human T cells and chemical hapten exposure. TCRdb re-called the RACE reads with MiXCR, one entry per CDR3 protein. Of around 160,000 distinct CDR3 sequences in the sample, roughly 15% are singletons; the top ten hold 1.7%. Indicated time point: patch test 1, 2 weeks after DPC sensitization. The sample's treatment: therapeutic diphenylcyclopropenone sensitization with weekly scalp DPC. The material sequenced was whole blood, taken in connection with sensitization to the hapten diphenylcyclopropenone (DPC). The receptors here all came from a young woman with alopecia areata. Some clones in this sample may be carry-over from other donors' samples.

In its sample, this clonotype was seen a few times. DNA of the CDR3: TGCGCCAGCAGCTTGGCCCGGGAAACTGGAGGGAGCGAGCAGTACTTC. Its translation is CASSLARETGGSEQYF. The chain joins TRBV5-1 to TRBJ2-7; tentative D call: TRBD2 (6 bases). The V gene lost 0 bases and the J gene lost 6 bases, with 19 bases spanning the gap. Germline V gene sequence: CDR1 SGHRS, CDR2 YFSETQ. This CDR3 is 16 amino acids long.

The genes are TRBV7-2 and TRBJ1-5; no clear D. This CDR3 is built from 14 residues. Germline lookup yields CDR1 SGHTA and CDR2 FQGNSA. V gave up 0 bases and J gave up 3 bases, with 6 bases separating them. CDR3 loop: CASSLAGLNQPQHF. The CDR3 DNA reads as TGTGCCAGCAGCTTAGCTGGACTCAATCAGCCCCAGCATTTT.

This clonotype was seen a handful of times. The CDR3 region is CASSVRQSNSPLHF. The CDR3 DNA sequence: TGTGCCAGCTCAGTTCGACAGAGTAATTCACCCCTCCACTTT. The V call is TRBV18, the J call TRBJ1-6, with D possibly TRBD1 on 5 matching bases. This CDR3 has 14 amino acids. Germline CDR1 KGHSH, CDR2 LQKENI. V lost 5 bases to trimming and J lost 6 bases, with 11 bases between them.